The T cell receptor (beta chain) under discussion was sequenced for a study of CD8+ T cells in alopecia areata (dated by TCRdb to about 2018). For the wider study: Treated patients were enrolled in an open-label pilot trial of oral tofacitinib at 5 to 10 mg twice daily for moderate-to-severe alopecia areata. In treated patients, disease severity was measured using the SALT score, which gives the percentage of scalp surface area affected. RNA came from the PAXgene miRNA kit for fixed scalp, the miRNeasy kit for PBMCs, and the RNeasy kit for mouse skin. The study used high-throughput TCRbeta sequencing to examine T cell clonal expansion in alopecia areata, in both the C3H/HeJ mouse model and human patients. Human TCRbeta sequencing covered scalp tissue and sorted CD4+ and CD8+ peripheral blood T cells from patchy and totalis/universalis alopecia areata patients and healthy controls. Biopsies were taken from tofacitinib-treated patients at baseline and at 4 and 24 weeks of treatment, and a later scalp biopsy was taken in several of the tofacitinib-treated patients. Amplification of TCRbeta CDR3 regions was done by immunoSEQ multiplex PCR using 35 Vbeta forward primers and 13 Jbeta reverse primers. Clonality in the scalp was compared among normal scalp (n=4), patchy alopecia areata scalp (n=8), and alopecia totalis/universalis scalp (n=8). Tofacitinib was given for 6 to 18 months, followed by 6 months of follow-up off drug to assess delayed response and recurrence.

Unmatched junction bases come to 5, with V trimmed by 7 bases and J by 0 bases. CDR1 SQVTM and CDR2 ANQGSEA were looked up in the germline V gene. The CDR3 spans 13 residues, from the cysteine through the phenylalanine. Only the CDR3 region is kept as DNA, spanning 39 bases read in frame from base 1. For this clone: This receptor's antigen is unknown. No base quality values were provided; no much bigger clone lies one nucleotide off.

Library preparation used the immunoSEQ multiplex PCR assay. To provide template for TCR sequencing, every sample had RNA extracted and reverse transcribed into cDNA. SuperScript III was used to make first-strand cDNA, primed with a 2:1 mix of oligo-dT and random hexamers. Amplification bias was assessed with a synthetic immune receptor repertoire, and residual bias was removed computationally. The paper's data handling went like this. Raw reads were preprocessed to remove errors, and CDR3 was defined according to IMGT conventions as the region from the conserved cysteine to phenylalanine. To get clonality, Shannon entropy was normalized by log2 of the number of productive unique TCRs and the result was subtracted from 1. Whether scalp clones were CD4 or CD8 was inferred by matching scalp TCRbeta sequences against CD4 and CD8 repertoires sorted from blood. The source is immuneACCESS, and TCRdb retained only in-frame sequences with V and J called. Part of the clones is not carried over; for the studies checked, unresolved V genes explain less than half of this, and the remainder is unexplained. V, J and clone size were drawn from that table, and D and trimming were deduced from the DNA. For this sample there are approximately 42,000 clones; about three fifths appear just once. The ten largest clonotypes hold over 20% of the sample.

The study at large found these results: TCR sequences shared between patients were less clear than in mice, possibly partly because of HLA diversity in the patient population. Tofacitinib significantly decreased scalp clonality and the number of expanded CD8+ clones among the top 100 scalp clones. Lesional scalp, especially in alopecia totalis/universalis, showed higher clonality and more expanded CD8+ clones than normal scalp, suggesting antigenic drive. Unlike mouse skin, which is dominated by gammadelta T cells, normal human skin has resident alphabeta T cells that are also sequenced, and this complicates analysis of the scalp TCR repertoire. During tofacitinib treatment, many expanded lesional clones remained in scalp and blood, and this persistence may partly explain relapse after treatment is stopped. Because the treated cohort was small and had just a single nonresponder, larger studies are needed to establish links between baseline CD8+ expansion and response.

The time point label corresponds to: around 29 days on oral tofacitinib. In light of the paper, this sample's treatment or condition label describes: oral pan-JAK inhibitor, 5-10 mg twice daily. Lesional scalp punch biopsies and peripheral blood were obtained from alopecia areata patients. After PBMCs were isolated by density centrifugation and stained for CD3, CD4 and CD8, a FACSAria was used to sort CD4+ and CD8+ T cells. The sequenced sample was CD8+ T cells sorted from blood, obtained at week 4, from a patient treated with tofacitinib. This TCR derives from a human donor with alopecia areata. This sequence uses TRBV29-1 and TRBJ2-7; 8 bases in the junction line up with TRBD1. The DNA sequence reads TGCAGCGCTAGGACAGGGTACTCCTACGAGCAGTACTTC. Its amino acids are CSARTGYSYEQYF.